Shown below are 23 T cell receptor beta chains from a single sample sequenced in a study of PD-L1 blockade in urothelial cancer (dated by TCRdb to about 2017). The library was made by the immunoSEQ multiplex PCR assay. Sourced from immuneACCESS, this table was stored by TCRdb with only in-frame sequences that have V and J called. A share of the clones is absent; for the studies checked, an unresolved V gene accounts for under half, and the remainder has no known explanation. The sample table shows over 50,000 clones, and approximately 86% are seen once. The ten largest account for under 3% of the sample. This material consisted of PBMCs, taken around atezolizumab (anti-PD-L1) treatment. These receptors were obtained from a man between 45 and 60 years old with urothelial cancer.

This sequence joins TRBV5-5 and TRBJ2-3; the D is unclear. Germline lookup yields CDR1 SGHKS and CDR2 YYEKEE (reference sequence). With 0 bases removed from V and 7 bases from J, the gap between germline ends came to 6 bases. CDR3 length: 12 residues. The CDR3 DNA reads TGTGCCAGCAGCTTGGGACTTAATACGCAGTATTTT. Its protein is CASSLGLNTQYF.

This clone is a singleton in its sample. The CDR3 protein is CASSFRLAGVETQYF. The DNA of the CDR3 is TGTGCCAGCAGTTTTAGACTAGCGGGAGTGGAGACCCAGTACTTC. V and J are TRBV27 and TRBJ2-5; 12 positions agree with TRBD2. Trimming cost V 3 bases and J 5 bases; bases outside gene matches: 4. This CDR3 contains 15 residues. In germline, CDR1 is MNHEY, CDR2 SMNVEV (reference sequence).

The CDR3 DNA is TGTGCCAGCAGCTTAGGACCCCTGGCGGGAGGGTCAGATACGCAGTATTTT. Translated, it gives CASSLGPLAGGSDTQYF. The J gene is TRBJ2-3, the V gene TRBV7-2, with 9 bases matching TRBD2. V dropped 1 base and J dropped 4; count of bases not matched to a gene: 9. The CDR3 is made up of 17 amino acids. Germline loops: CDR1 SGHTA, CDR2 FQGNSA.

The chain joins TRBV27 to TRBJ1-1; D is undetermined. Germline V lookup: CDR1 MNHEY, CDR2 SMNVEV (reference sequence). This CDR3 is 13 amino acids long. V was cut by 5 bases and J by 0 bases, with 7 bases left in between. CDR3: CASSSLVNTEAFF. CDR3 sequence (DNA): TGTGCCAGCAGTAGCCTGGTGAACACTGAAGCTTTCTTT.

This chain links TRBV18 with TRBJ2-1; D is perhaps TRBD1 (5 bases). The germline V gene encodes CDR1 KGHSH and CDR2 LQKENI. V was cut by 1 base and J by 3 bases, with 10 bases left in between. The CDR3 extends over 15 amino acids. The CDR3 DNA reads TGTGCCAGCTCACCACTCCCGACAGACTACAATGAGCAGTTCTTC. Translation gives CASSPLPTDYNEQFF.

The chain couples TRBV21-1 to TRBJ2-7; no check of the table's D call, TRBD1, against the DNA was made. TRBV21-1 is a documented pseudogene. The CDR3 consists of 16 residues. The CDR3 region has the DNA TGTGCCAGCAGCGACGGGGACTCTACAGGGGACTACGAGCAGTACTTC. This gives the protein CASSDGDSTGDYEQYF.

The V gene is TRBV13, the J gene TRBJ2-7; 8 bases map to TRBD2. The CDR3 has 15 amino acids. Germline-derived CDR1 and CDR2 are PRHDT and FYEKMQ (reference sequence). After removal of 2 bases from V and 5 bases from J, the junction contained 8 bases not matched to a gene. The CDR3 region is CASSLQRGSGHEQYF. Here the CDR3 DNA reads TGTGCCAGCAGCTTACAGCGGGGGAGCGGCCACGAGCAGTACTTC.

This chain links TRBV6-5 with TRBJ1-6; 9 bases agree with TRBD1. Germline assignment: CDR1 MNHEY and CDR2 SVGAGI. The CDR3 runs to 14 residues. V lost 2 bases and J lost 10; bases outside the gene matches: 3. The CDR3 nucleotides read TGTGCCAGCAGTTACGACAGGGGGAACTCACCCCTCCACTTT. Translating it yields CASSYDRGNSPLHF.

The chain uses TRBV28 and TRBJ1-4; 11 bases map to TRBD1. This CDR3 comprises 15 residues. With V trimmed by 5 bases and J by 6 bases, 5 bases remained unmatched. The V gene's germline CDR1 is MDHEN and CDR2 SYDVKM. The CDR3 sequence is CASSPGGQGDEKLFF. CDR3 sequence (DNA): TGTGCCAGCAGTCCCGGGGGACAGGGGGATGAAAAACTGTTTTTT.

The chain links TRBV27 to TRBJ2-2; 12 bases align to TRBD2. Trimming at V came to 7 bases and at J to 3 bases, leaving 6 bases not matched to a gene. The germline CDR1 and CDR2 sequences are MNHEY and SMNVEV (reference sequence). The CDR3 is 16 residues long. In DNA, the CDR3 is TGTGCCAGCACTAGGACTAGCGGGACCCACACCGGGGAGCTGTTTTTT. This sequence encodes CASTRTSGTHTGELFF.

CDR3 nucleotides: TGTGCCTGGAGTCCCCAGGGATACGAGCAGTACTTC. This codes for CAWSPQGYEQYF. The rearrangement joins TRBV30 to TRBJ2-7; D possibly corresponds to TRBD1 (5 bases). The CDR3 is 12 amino acids. Germline CDR1 and CDR2: GTSNPN and SVGIG (reference sequence). V was pared by 2 bases and J by 4 bases, with 9 bases between. Complete variable domain (other parts from reference TRBV30 and TRBJ2-7): SQTIHQWPATLVQPVGSPLSLECTVEGTSNPNLYWYRQAAGRGLQLLFYSVGIGQISSEVPQNLSASRPQDRQFILSSKKLLLSDSGFYLCAWSPQGYEQYFGPGTRLTVT.

The count of this clone is one. The V call is TRBV5-1, the J call TRBJ1-3, with TRBD1 matching over 10 bases. The CDR3 contains 15 residues. Germline V gives CDR1 SGHRS, CDR2 YFSETQ. V lost 8 bases to trimming and J lost 0 bases; unmatched junction nucleotides: 5. In nucleotides, the CDR3 is TGCGCCAGTCGACAGGGGGCCAGCTCTGGAAACACCATATATTTT. This codes for CASRQGASSGNTIYF.

The CDR3 region is CASSPLYEQYF. For the CDR3, the DNA is TGTGCCAGCAGCCCTCTTTACGAGCAGTACTTC. The chain couples TRBV7-8 to TRBJ2-7; D gene uncertain. CDR1 and CDR2 from the germline V gene are SGHVS and FQNEAQ. V gave up 5 bases and J gave up 4 bases, with 6 bases separating them. The length of the CDR3 is 11 residues.

J is TRBJ2-7 and V is TRBV7-2; D may be TRBD2 (5 bases). CDR1 and CDR2 (germline): SGHTA, FQGNSA. The germline V and J ends were trimmed by 1 base and 4 bases, with 8 bases remaining between them. CDR3 length equals 13 residues. The CDR3 DNA reads as TGTGCCAGCAGCTTAGAGGTAGCGTACGAGCAGTACTTC. Its protein is CASSLEVAYEQYF.

The chain employs TRBV5-1 and TRBJ2-4; the match to TRBD1 covers 8 bases. With 0 bases clipped from V and 7 bases from J, the junction kept 6 bases outside the gene matches. Germline assignment: CDR1 SGHRS and CDR2 YFSETQ. CDR3 length: 15 amino acids. The CDR3, as DNA: TGCGCCAGCAGCTTGGGGGGGCAGGGGGCGAACATTCAGTACTTC. Protein: CASSLGGQGANIQYF. Supplemented by reference TRBV5-1 and TRBJ2-4, the full variable domain reads KAGVTQTPRYLIKTRGQQVTLSCSPISGHRSVSWYQQTPGQGLQFLFEYFSETQRNKGNFPGRFSGRQFSNSRSEMNVSTLELGDSALYLCASSLGGQGANIQYFGAGTRLSVL.

The chain couples TRBV10-2 to TRBJ1-1, with D unclear. With 5 bases removed from V and 1 base from J, the gap between germline ends came to 11 bases. The CDR3 is 14 amino acids. Germline V gene lookup returns CDR1 WSHSY and CDR2 SAAADI. The CDR3 nucleotides read TGCGCCAGCAGTCCCTTGGCCAGGAACACTGAAGCTTTCTTT. This translates into CASSPLARNTEAFF.

The rearrangement joins TRBV10-3 to TRBJ2-7, with TRBD2 identical over 13 bases. Looked up from germline, CDR1 is ENHRY and CDR2 is SYGVKD. CDR3 size: 17 residues. With V trimmed by 3 bases and J by 3 bases, 8 bases remained unmatched. The CDR3 nucleotides read TGTGCCATCAGTGACCCGACTAGCGGGAGGAATCGCTACGAGCAGTACTTC. It specifies CAISDPTSGRNRYEQYF.

The V call is TRBV6-5, the J call TRBJ2-3; possible D gene TRBD1, 7 bases. V was clipped by 6 bases and J by 0 bases, with 13 bases between them. Germline V gene lookup returns CDR1 MNHEY and CDR2 SVGAGI. This CDR3 spans 15 amino acids. CDR3 in DNA: TGTGCCAGCAGCCTGACAGGGACTAGCACAGATACGCAGTATTTT. It specifies CASSLTGTSTDTQYF.

V usage is TRBV6-5 and J usage is TRBJ1-5; TRBD1 is a possible D gene (5 bases). The ends were cut back, 6 bases at V and 1 base at J, with 13 bases in the middle. The length of the CDR3 is 15 residues. Germline V gene lookup returns CDR1 MNHEY and CDR2 SVGAGI. The CDR3 coding sequence is TGTGCCAGCAGATCGCAAGGGGTGAGCAATCAGCCCCAGCATTTT. Its translation is CASRSQGVSNQPQHF.

This rearrangement joins TRBV18 to TRBJ2-7; perhaps TRBD1 as D (5 bases). Trimming stripped 3 bases from V and 3 bases from J, with 18 bases between. CDR1 and CDR2 from the germline V gene are KGHSH and LQKENI. The CDR3 covers 16 residues. CDR3 amino acids: CASSPRASLRDYEQYF. The CDR3 DNA reads TGTGCCAGCTCACCTAGAGCATCCCTCAGGGACTACGAGCAGTACTTC.

V gene TRBV18 combines with J gene TRBJ1-5, with D uncertain. The CDR3 has 15 amino acids. Germline V gene data show CDR1 as KGHSH and CDR2 as LQKENI. Deletions cut 3 bases from V and 1 base from J, with 10 bases between. Here the CDR3 reads CASSPRGVSNQPQHF. Here the CDR3 DNA reads TGTGCCAGCTCACCGCGGGGAGTAAGCAATCAGCCCCAGCATTTT.

This clone was observed a single time. This chain uses TRBV4-1 with TRBJ2-5, with 15 bases that match TRBD2. Germline V gives CDR1 MGHRA, CDR2 YSYEKL. Trimming took 1 base from V and 4 from J; bases not matched to a gene: 4. The CDR3 totals 17 residues. The CDR3 here is CASSQGTSGRALETQYF. The CDR3, as DNA: TGCGCCAGCAGCCAAGGGACTAGCGGGAGGGCCTTAGAGACCCAGTACTTC.

V and J are TRBV28 and TRBJ2-7; D uncertain. This CDR3 has 13 amino acids. The V gene's germline CDR1 is MDHEN and CDR2 SYDVKM. Trimming cost V 7 bases and J 0 bases, with 10 bases left between them. CDR3: CASNNPSSYEQYF. CDR3 coding DNA: TGTGCCAGCAATAACCCGAGCTCCTACGAGCAGTACTTC.